This T cell receptor (beta chain) was sequenced for a study of blood T cell repertoires in COVID-19. Original methodology: Nucleated cell number was recorded as an estimate derived from reference gene primer amplification. Clones were read by immunoSEQ multiplex PCR, and TCRdb kept only the in-frame ones, dropping some. V, J and clone size reflect that table, while D and trimming were determined from the DNA. The sample records about 270,000 clones, roughly nine tenths being singletons. Germline assignment: CDR1 SGHRS and CDR2 YFSETQ. CDR3 size: 14 residues. V lost 5 bases, J lost 4 bases, and 8 bases stayed unmatched. Participants came from some 23 US areas, aged roughly 18 to 89 years.

This chain uses TRBV5-1 with TRBJ2-5; 7 bases map to TRBD2. Sequenced sample: PBMCs or T cells enriched from blood (not recorded which). The clonotype comes from a woman between 55 and 75 years old who had recovered from COVID-19. The CDR3: CASSVAGDSETQYF. The DNA of the CDR3 is TGCGCCAGCAGTGTGGCGGGAGATTCAGAGACCCAGTACTTC.